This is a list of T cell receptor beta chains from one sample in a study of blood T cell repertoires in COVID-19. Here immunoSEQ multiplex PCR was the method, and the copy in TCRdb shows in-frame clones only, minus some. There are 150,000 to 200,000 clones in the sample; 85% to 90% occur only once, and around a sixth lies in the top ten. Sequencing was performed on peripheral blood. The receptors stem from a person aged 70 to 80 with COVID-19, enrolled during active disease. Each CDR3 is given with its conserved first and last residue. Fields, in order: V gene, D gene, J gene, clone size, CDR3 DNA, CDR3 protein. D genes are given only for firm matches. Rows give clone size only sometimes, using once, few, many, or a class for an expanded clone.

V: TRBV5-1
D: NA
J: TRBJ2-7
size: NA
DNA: TGCGCCAGCAGCTACGACAGGGACTCGTCTGAGCAGTACTTC
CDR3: CASSYDRDSSEQYF

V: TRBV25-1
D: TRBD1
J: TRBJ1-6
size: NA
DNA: TGTGCCAGCAGTGGCACCGGGACAGGAAGGGCACCCCTCCACTTT
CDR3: CASSGTGTGRAPLHF

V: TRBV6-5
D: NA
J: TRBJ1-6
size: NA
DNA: TGTGCCAGCAGTTTTAGCTCCTATAATTCACCCCTCCACTTT
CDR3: CASSFSSYNSPLHF

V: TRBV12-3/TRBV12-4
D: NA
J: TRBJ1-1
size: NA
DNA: TGTGCCAGCAGTTTGGCCAACACTGAAGCTTTCTTT
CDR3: CASSLANTEAFF

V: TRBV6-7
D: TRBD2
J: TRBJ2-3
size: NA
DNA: TGTGCCAGCAGCCCCCGGACTAGCGGGACAGCAGATACGCAGTATTTT
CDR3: CASSPRTSGTADTQYF

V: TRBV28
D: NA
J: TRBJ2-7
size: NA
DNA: TGTGCCAGCAGTAGAGACTACGAGCAGTACTTC
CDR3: CASSRDYEQYF

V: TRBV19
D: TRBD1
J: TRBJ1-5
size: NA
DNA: TGTGCCAGTAGTATAGATCGGGGACAGTTTGTCAATCAGCCCCAGCATTTT
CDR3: CASSIDRGQFVNQPQHF

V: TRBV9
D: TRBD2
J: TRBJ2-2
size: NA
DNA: TGTGCCAGCAGCTTGGGACTAGCGGACGGGGAGCTGTTTTTT
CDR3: CASSLGLADGELFF

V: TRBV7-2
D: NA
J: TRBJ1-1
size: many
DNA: TGTGCCAGCAGCGCGTGGGGCTCAAGTGAAGCTTTCTTT
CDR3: CASSAWGSSEAFF

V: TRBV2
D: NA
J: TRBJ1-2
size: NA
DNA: TGTGCCAGCACAGACACATACTCTAACTATGGCTACACCTTC
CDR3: CASTDTYSNYGYTF

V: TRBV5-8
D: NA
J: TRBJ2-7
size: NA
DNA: TGTGCCAGTAGGAACAGGGACGCTCTCGCTAACGAGCAGTACTTC
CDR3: CASRNRDALANEQYF

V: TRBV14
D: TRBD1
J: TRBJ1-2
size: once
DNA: TGTGCCAGCAGCCGGGGACAGGGCTCTAGGGGCTACACCTTC
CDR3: CASSRGQGSRGYTF

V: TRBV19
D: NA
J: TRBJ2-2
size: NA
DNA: TGTGCCAGTATTTGGCACGACACCGGGGAGCTGTTTTTT
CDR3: CASIWHDTGELFF

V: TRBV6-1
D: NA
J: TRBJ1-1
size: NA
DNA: TGTGCCAGCAGTGAGACCTCTTTCAGGTCGCGGGGAACTGAAGCTTTCTTT
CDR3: CASSETSFRSRGTEAFF

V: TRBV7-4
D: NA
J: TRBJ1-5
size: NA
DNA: TGTGCCAGCAGCCTCAGGAAGCATTTT
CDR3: CASSLRKHF

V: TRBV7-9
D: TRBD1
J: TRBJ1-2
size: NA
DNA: TGTGCCAGCAGCTCGGACAGGGACTATGGCTACACCTTC
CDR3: CASSSDRDYGYTF

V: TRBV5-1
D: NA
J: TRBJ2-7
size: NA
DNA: TGCGCCAGCAGCCCACTAGTTGCCTACGAGCAGTACTTC
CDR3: CASSPLVAYEQYF

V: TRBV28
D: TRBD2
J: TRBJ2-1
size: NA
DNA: TGTGCCACCGTCGGTGGTACGGCTAGCGGGTACAATGAGCAGTTCTTC
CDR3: CATVGGTASGYNEQFF

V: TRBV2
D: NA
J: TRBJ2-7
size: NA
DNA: TGTGCCAGCAGGAGGTCCGGGGGGCACCCATACGAGCAGTACTTC
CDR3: CASRRSGGHPYEQYF